This TCR beta chain was observed in a study of cytomegalovirus exposure and HLA in healthy donors. Both 60 Vbeta primers and 13 Jbeta primers went into the PCR. TCRdb's table, derived via immunoSEQ multiplex PCR, lists solely in-frame clones and lacks some. The table records approximately 150,000 clones, 80% of them present only once. This clonotype originated in a man under 40 in good health and CMV-seropositive. The material sequenced was PBMCs.

The CDR3 is CAWSVRAFETQYF. DNA of the CDR3: TGTGCCTGGAGTGTGAGGGCTTTCGAGACCCAGTACTTC. The gene calls are TRBV30 and TRBJ2-5; maybe TRBD2 (5 bases). V gave up 0 bases and J gave up 5 bases, with 10 bases separating them. CDR1 is GTSNPN and CDR2 is SVGIG in the germline V gene (reference sequence). CDR3 length equals 13 residues.